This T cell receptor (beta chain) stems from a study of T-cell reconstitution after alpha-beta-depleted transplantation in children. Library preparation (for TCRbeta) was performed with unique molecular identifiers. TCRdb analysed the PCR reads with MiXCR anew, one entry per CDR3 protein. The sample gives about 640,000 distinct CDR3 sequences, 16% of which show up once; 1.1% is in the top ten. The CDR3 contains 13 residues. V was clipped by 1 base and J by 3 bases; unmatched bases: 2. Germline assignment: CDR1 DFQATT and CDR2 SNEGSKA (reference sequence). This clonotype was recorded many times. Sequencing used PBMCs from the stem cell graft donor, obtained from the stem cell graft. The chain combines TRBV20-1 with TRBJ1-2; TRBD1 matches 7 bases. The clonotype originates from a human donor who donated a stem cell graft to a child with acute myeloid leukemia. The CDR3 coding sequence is TGCAGTGCTAGAGCGCAGGGGGACTATGGCTACACCTTC. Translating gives CSARAQGDYGYTF.